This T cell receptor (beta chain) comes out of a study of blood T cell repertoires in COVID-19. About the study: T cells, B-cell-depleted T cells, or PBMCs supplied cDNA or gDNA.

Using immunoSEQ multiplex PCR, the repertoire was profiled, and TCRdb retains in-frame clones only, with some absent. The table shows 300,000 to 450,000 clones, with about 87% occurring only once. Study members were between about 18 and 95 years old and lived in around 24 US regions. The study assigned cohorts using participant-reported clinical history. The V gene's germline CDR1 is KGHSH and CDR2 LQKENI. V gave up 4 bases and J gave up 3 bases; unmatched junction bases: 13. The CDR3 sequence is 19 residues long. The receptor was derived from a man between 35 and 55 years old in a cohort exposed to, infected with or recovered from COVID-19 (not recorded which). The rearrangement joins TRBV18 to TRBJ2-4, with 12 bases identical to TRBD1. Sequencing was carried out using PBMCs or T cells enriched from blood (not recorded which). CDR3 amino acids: CASSLSGQGAGVGKNIQYF. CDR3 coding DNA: TGTGCCAGCTCACTTTCGGGACAGGGGGCCGGAGTCGGCAAAAACATTCAGTACTTC.